The present T cell receptor (beta chain) was sequenced within a study of blood T cell repertoires in COVID-19. Study-level background: The study drew acute and convalescent COVID-19 samples from the United States, Italy and Spain. PBMCs, B-cell-depleted T cells, or T cells provided the cDNA or gDNA that made up the material.

This clone was counted many times. How the authors handled the data: Estimation of nucleated cell counts relied on the amplification of reference gene primers. The data were produced by immunoSEQ multiplex PCR, yet TCRdb's version contains in-frame clones alone and is incomplete. V and J calls and clone size are copied from that table; D and trimming were computed from the DNA. The sample carries some 230,000 clones, roughly 86% recorded once. The source of this sequence is a woman in her forties or fifties with COVID-19, enrolled during active disease. Material for sequencing was peripheral blood.

CDR3 in DNA: TGTGCCAGCAGTGAAGGGACAGGTTTCTATGAGCAGTTCTTC. Translating gives CASSEGTGFYEQFF. The chain recombines TRBV6-1 with TRBJ2-1, with TRBD1 identical over 7 bases. The germline CDR1 and CDR2 sequences are MNHNS and SASEGT. The CDR3 extends over 14 amino acids. V lost 1 base to trimming and J lost 8 bases; unmatched junction nucleotides: 5.